The entry that follows covers one T cell receptor beta chain sequence. Its antigen is unknown. The data were obtained in a study of Ad26.COV2.S vaccination and SARS-CoV-2 variants. Study background: Sample donor was a member of the COV1001 Ad26.COV2.S trial arm. Ad26.COV2.S shots went into the muscle once or twice, 56 days apart.

The germline gives CDR1 SGHAT, CDR2 FQNNGV. The CDR3 runs to 14 residues. V lost 2 bases to trimming and J lost 3 bases, with 8 bases between them. TCRdb keeps only in-frame clones here, not all; method: immunoSEQ multiplex PCR. The data contain around 450,000 clones, 75% to 90% of them singletons. General study results and limits: The study found similar non-spike TCR breadth in vaccine and placebo recipients. TCR breadth and depth analyses may have underestimated total T cell responses.

Treatment given: around 19 received Ad26.COV2.S at low or high dose, single or two shots; several received placebo; per-sample allocation not given. Day 63 after the first vaccine or placebo injection was the time point for sampling. The J gene is TRBJ2-1, the V gene TRBV11-2; D gene ambiguous. The clonotype comes from a person aged 18-60 years who received the Ad26.COV2.S COVID-19 vaccine or a placebo. The source was peripheral blood, collected in a trial of Ad26.COV2.S vaccine versus placebo. Here the CDR3 DNA reads TGTGCCAGCAGCTTACCACCAATCTACAATGAGCAGTTCTTC. This encodes CASSLPPIYNEQFF.